This TCR beta chain was obtained from a study of cytotoxic CD8 clonotypes in ibrutinib-treated CLL. Across the study: Averaging across samples gave approximately 260,000 productive templates and approximately 92,000 productive rearrangements.

This clone was observed a few times. What it binds is not known. The intended depth for sequencing was 1 in 200,000 to 1 in 1 million T cells. Profiling relied on immunoSEQ multiplex PCR, and the TCRdb table lists in-frame clones only, not all of them. The sample records some 290,000 clones, more than 65% being singletons. The V and J ends lost 6 bases and 5 bases respectively, with 11 bases between them. Germline CDR1 and CDR2: MNHEY and SVGAGI. This CDR3 has 12 residues. Study results and limitations: Public clonotypes showed up rarely, and on treatment they shrank or held steady. Baseline clonality, higher than in age-matched healthy donors, tracked circulating CD8+ T-cell counts.

This receptor was taken from a human donor with chronic lymphocytic leukemia. The J gene is TRBJ2-7, the V gene TRBV6-5; D remains ambiguous. The sample consisted of PBMCs, taken before ibrutinib treatment. The CDR3 protein is CASSPSLNEQYF. CDR3 sequence (DNA): TGTGCCAGCAGCCCCTCTTTGAACGAGCAGTACTTC.